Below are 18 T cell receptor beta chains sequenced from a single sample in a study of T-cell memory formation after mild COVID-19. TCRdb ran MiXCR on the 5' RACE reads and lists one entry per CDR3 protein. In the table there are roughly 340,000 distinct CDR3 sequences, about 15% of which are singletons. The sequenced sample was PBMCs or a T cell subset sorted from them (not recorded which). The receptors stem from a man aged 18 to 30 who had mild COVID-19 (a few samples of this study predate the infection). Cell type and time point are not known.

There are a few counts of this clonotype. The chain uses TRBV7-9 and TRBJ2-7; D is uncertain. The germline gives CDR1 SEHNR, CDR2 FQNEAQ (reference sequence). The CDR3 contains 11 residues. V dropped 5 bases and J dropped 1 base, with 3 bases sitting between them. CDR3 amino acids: CASSRSYEQYV. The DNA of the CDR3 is TGTGCCAGCAGCCGTTCCTACGAGCAGTACGTC.

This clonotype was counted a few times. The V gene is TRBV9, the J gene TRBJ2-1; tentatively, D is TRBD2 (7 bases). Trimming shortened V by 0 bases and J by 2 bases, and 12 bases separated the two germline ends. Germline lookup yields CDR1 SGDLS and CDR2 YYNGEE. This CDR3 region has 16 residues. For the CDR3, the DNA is TGTGCCAGCAGCGTAGGGGGGGGGCCCGCCTACAATGAGCAGTTCTTC. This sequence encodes CASSVGGGPAYNEQFF.

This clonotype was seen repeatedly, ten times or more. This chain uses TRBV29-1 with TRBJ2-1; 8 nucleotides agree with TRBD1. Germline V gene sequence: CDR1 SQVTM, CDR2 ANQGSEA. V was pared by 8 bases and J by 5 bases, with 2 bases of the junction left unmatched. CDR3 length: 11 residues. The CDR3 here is CSTGQDNEQFF. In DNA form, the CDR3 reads TGCAGCACGGGACAGGACAATGAGCAGTTCTTC.

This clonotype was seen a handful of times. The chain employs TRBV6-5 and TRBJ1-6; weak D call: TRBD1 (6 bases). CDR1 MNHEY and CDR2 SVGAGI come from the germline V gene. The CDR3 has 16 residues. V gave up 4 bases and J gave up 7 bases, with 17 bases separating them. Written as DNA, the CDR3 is TGTGCCAGCAGTTCAGTTTACAGGGTCTCCAATTCACCCCTCCACTTT. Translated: CASSSVYRVSNSPLHF.

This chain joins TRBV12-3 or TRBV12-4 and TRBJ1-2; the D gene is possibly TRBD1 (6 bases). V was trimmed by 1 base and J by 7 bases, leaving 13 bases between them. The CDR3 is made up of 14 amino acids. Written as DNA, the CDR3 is TGTGCCAGCAGTTTAGGCCGGGGGGCTCTTGGCTACACCTTC. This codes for CASSLGRGALGYTF.

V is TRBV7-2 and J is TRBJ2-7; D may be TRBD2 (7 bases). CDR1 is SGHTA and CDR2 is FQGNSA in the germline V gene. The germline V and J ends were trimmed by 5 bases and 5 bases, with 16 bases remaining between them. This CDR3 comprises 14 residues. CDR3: CASSLQGGDNEQYF. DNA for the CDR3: TGTGCCAGCAGCCTACAGGGAGGGGACAACGAGCAGTACTTC.

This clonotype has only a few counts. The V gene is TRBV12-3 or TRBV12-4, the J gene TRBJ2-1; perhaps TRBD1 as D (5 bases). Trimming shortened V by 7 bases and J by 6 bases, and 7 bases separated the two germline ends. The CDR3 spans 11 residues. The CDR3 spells CASTTGNEQFF. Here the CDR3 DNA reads TGTGCCAGCACCACAGGCAATGAGCAGTTCTTC.

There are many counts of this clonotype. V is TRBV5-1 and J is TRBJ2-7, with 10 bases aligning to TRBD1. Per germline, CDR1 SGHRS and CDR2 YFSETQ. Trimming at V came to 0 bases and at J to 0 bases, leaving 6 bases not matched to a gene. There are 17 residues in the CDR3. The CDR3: CASSLGAGTGVSYEQYF. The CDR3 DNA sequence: TGCGCCAGCAGCTTGGGCGCCGGGACAGGGGTCTCCTACGAGCAGTACTTC. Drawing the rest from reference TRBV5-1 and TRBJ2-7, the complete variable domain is KAGVTQTPRYLIKTRGQQVTLSCSPISGHRSVSWYQQTPGQGLQFLFEYFSETQRNKGNFPGRFSGRQFSNSRSEMNVSTLELGDSALYLCASSLGAGTGVSYEQYFGPGTRLTVT.

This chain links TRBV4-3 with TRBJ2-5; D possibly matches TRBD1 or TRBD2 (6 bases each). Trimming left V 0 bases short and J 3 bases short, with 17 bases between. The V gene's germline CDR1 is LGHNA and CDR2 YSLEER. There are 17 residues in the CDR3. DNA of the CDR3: TGCGCCAGCAGCCAAGATTCGGGGGCTAGCAGAAAAGAGACCCAGTACTTC. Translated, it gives CASSQDSGASRKETQYF.

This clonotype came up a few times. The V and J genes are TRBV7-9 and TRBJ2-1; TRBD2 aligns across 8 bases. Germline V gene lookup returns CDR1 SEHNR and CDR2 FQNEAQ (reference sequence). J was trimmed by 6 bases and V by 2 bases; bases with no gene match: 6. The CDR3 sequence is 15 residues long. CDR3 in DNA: TGTGCCAGCAGCTTAAGCGGGGGCCCCTTCAATGAGCAGTTCTTC. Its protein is CASSLSGGPFNEQFF.

CDR3 sequence (DNA): TGCGCCAGCACCGAAGGGAGTGAAGAGACCCAGTACTTC. Its translation: CASTEGSEETQYF. The chain employs TRBV5-1 and TRBJ2-5; the D gene is possibly TRBD2 (5 bases). The CDR3 has 13 amino acids. Trimming shortened V by 6 bases and J by 3 bases, and 12 bases separated the two germline ends. CDR1 is SGHRS, CDR2 YFSETQ, per germline.

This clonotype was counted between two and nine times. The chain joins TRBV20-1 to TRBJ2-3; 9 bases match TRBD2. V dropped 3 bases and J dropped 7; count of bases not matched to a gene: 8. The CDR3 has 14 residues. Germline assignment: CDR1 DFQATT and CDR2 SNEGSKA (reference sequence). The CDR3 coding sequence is TGCAGTGCTAGTAAGAGCGGGGGGCTATATACGCAGTATTTT. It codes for CSASKSGGLYTQYF.

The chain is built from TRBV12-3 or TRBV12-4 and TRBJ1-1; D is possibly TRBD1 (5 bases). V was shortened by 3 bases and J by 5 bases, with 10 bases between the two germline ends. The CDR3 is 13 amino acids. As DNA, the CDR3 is TGTGCCAGCAGTTTTGGGGGGAAGACTGAAGCTTTCTTT. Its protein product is CASSFGGKTEAFF.

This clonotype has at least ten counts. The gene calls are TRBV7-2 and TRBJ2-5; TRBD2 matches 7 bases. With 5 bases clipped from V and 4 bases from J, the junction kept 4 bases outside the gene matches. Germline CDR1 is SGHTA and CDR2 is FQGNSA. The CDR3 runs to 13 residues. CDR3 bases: TGTGCCAGCAGCGGGGGGGGTACAGAGACCCAGTACTTC. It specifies CASSGGGTETQYF.

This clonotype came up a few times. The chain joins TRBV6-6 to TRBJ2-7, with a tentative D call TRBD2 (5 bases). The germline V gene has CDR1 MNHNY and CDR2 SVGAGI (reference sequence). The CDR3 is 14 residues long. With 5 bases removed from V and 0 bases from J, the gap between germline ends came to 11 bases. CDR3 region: CASSARESSYEQYF. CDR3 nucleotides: TGTGCCAGCAGTGCGAGGGAGAGCTCCTACGAGCAGTACTTC.

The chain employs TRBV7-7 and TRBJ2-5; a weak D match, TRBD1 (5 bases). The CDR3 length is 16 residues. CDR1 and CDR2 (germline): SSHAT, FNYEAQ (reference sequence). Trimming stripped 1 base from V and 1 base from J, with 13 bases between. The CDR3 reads CASSLDRGRSQETQYF. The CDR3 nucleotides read TGTGCCAGCAGCTTAGATAGGGGCAGGTCCCAAGAGACCCAGTACTTC.

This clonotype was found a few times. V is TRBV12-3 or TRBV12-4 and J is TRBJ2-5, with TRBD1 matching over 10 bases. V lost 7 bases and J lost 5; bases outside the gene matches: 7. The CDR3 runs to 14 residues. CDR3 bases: TGTGCCAGCAATCGGGACAGGGGAAGGGAGACCCAGTACTTC. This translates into CASNRDRGRETQYF.

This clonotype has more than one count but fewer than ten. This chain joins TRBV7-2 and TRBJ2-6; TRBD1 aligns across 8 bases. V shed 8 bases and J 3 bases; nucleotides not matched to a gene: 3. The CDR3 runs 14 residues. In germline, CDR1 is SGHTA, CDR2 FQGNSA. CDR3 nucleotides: TGTGCCAGCCGTACAGGGGGTGGGGCCAACGTCCTGACTTTC. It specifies CASRTGGGANVLTF.